Below, 10 T cell receptor beta chains from the same sample are listed, as sequenced in a study of cytomegalovirus exposure and HLA in healthy donors. 13 Jbeta primers and 60 Vbeta primers were used for the PCR. Only in-frame clones appear in the TCRdb table, and some are missing; sequencing was by immunoSEQ multiplex PCR. The data contain roughly 200,000 clones, roughly 79% of them singletons. Specimen: PBMCs. These receptors all stem from a man aged 25 to 40 in good health and CMV-seronegative.

In its sample, this clone was seen once. The chain combines TRBV27 with TRBJ2-5; 7 bases are shared with TRBD1. V lost 3 bases, J lost 2 bases, and 6 bases stayed unmatched. The CDR3 is made up of 15 amino acids. Germline CDR1 and CDR2: MNHEY and SMNVEV (reference sequence). The CDR3 DNA follows: TGTGCCAGCAGTTTGAGACAGGGCCGGCAAGAGACCCAGTACTTC. This translates into CASSLRQGRQETQYF.

This clone occurred once. Germline and junction disagree at one end, which may indicate a read error. V gene TRBV7-9 combines with J gene TRBJ2-7; D is possibly TRBD2 (6 bases). The CDR3 runs to 12 residues. Germline CDR1 is SEHNR and CDR2 is FQNEAQ (reference sequence). This chain's CDR3 is CSSSLRGYEQYF. CDR3 DNA: TGTTCCAGCAGCTTACGGGGGTACGAGCAGTACTTC.

The chain combines TRBV18 with TRBJ1-5, with D hard to call. Looked up from germline, CDR1 is KGHSH and CDR2 is LQKENI. The CDR3 runs to 13 residues. Trimming removed 5 bases from V and 6 bases from J, with 11 bases in between. The CDR3 here is CASSTGISQPQHF. The DNA for the CDR3 is TGTGCCAGCTCAACGGGGATCAGTCAGCCCCAGCATTTT.

This chain links TRBV29-1 with TRBJ1-1; D is unclear. The V end was cut by 3 bases, the J end by 0 bases, with 8 bases between. Germline V gene data show CDR1 as SQVTM and CDR2 as ANQGSEA. CDR3 length equals 13 residues. The CDR3 sequence: CSVEGSLNTEAFF. The CDR3, as DNA: TGCAGCGTTGAGGGCAGTTTGAACACTGAAGCTTTCTTT.

The V gene is TRBV5-1, the J gene TRBJ2-3, with TRBD1 as a possible D gene (6 bases). Germline loops: CDR1 SGHRS, CDR2 YFSETQ. The CDR3 runs 13 residues. V lost 5 bases, J lost 4 bases, and 11 bases lay in between. CDR3: CASSSRQADTQYF. For the CDR3, the DNA is TGCGCCAGCAGTTCGCGACAGGCAGATACGCAGTATTTT.

This rearrangement joins TRBV28 to TRBJ2-7; 7 bases align to TRBD2. This CDR3 comprises 15 residues. Germline values: CDR1 MDHEN, CDR2 SYDVKM. With 6 bases clipped from V and 3 bases from J, the junction kept 11 bases outside the gene matches. CDR3 in DNA: TGTGCCAGCAGCCAAGCAGCGGCGGGGGACTACGAGCAGTACTTC. This sequence encodes CASSQAAAGDYEQYF.

The chain is built from TRBV27 and TRBJ2-1; 15 bases line up with TRBD2. CDR1 MNHEY and CDR2 SMNVEV come from the germline V gene (reference sequence). Unmatched junction bases numbered 13, after V lost 6 bases and J lost 7 bases. The CDR3 has 18 amino acids. CDR3 protein: CASSHPRTSGRAENEQFF. For the CDR3, the DNA is TGTGCCAGCAGCCACCCGCGGACTAGCGGGAGGGCGGAGAATGAGCAGTTCTTC.

The V and J genes are TRBV7-8 and TRBJ2-3; D not certain. Germline V lookup: CDR1 SGHVS, CDR2 FQNEAQ. Deletions cut 0 bases from V and 2 bases from J, with 6 bases between. This CDR3 spans 14 amino acids. The CDR3 loop reads CASSLAPYTDTQYF. The CDR3 DNA reads TGTGCCAGCAGCTTAGCCCCGTACACAGATACGCAGTATTTT.

CDR3 loop: CASSDRGGTYEQYF. The CDR3 nucleotides read TGCGCCAGCAGTGATAGGGGGGGAACCTACGAGCAGTACTTC. The chain uses TRBV10-1 and TRBJ2-7; D might be TRBD2 (7 bases). Germline assignment: CDR1 WNHNN and CDR2 SYGVQD (reference sequence). This CDR3 comprises 14 residues. Trimming took off 3 bases at V and 2 bases at J, with 11 bases between the two ends.

This clone was observed a single time. The V and J genes are TRBV5-8 and TRBJ1-2, with 9 positions matching TRBD1. Trimming at V came to 3 bases and at J to 3 bases, leaving 15 bases not matched to a gene. CDR3 size: 18 residues. Germline CDR1 is SGHTS and CDR2 is YDEGEE. The CDR3 spells CASSYHRDRVTTDYGYTF. DNA for the CDR3: TGTGCCAGCAGCTATCACCGGGACAGGGTGACCACGGACTATGGCTACACCTTC. Based on the CDR3 plus reference TRBV5-8 and TRBJ1-2, the full variable domain is EAGVTQSPTHLIKTRGQQATLRCSPISGHTSVYWYQQALGLGLQFLLWYDEGEERNRGNFPPRFSGRQFPNYSSELNVNALELEDSALYLCASSYHRDRVTTDYGYTFGSGTRLTVV.